The 32 T cell receptor beta chains below come from one sample, sequenced in a study of shared clonotypes between healthy human individuals. Profiled with immunoSEQ multiplex PCR; TCRdb holds only in-frame clones, not every one. Among roughly 760,000 clones, under 80% were seen once, and the ten largest hold 1.5% to 2%. Sequenced: memory CD4+ T cells sorted from blood. Described subset: CD45RA-negative fraction. The source of these receptors is a woman under 40 in good health.

This chain joins TRBV5-4 and TRBJ1-4; D possibly corresponds to TRBD1 (6 bases). This CDR3 has 14 residues. Germline V CDR1 and CDR2: SGHNT, YYREEE (reference sequence). Trimming stripped 5 bases from V and 6 bases from J, with 14 bases between. CDR3 bases: TGTGCCAGCAGTCAACAGGGCTGGGATGAAAAACTGTTTTTT. It translates to CASSQQGWDEKLFF.

At least ten counts were recorded for this clone. Other nucleotide sequences in the sample specify the same CDR3. This chain joins TRBV6-5 and TRBJ1-5; D possibly corresponds to TRBD1 (5 bases). The germline CDR1 and CDR2 sequences are MNHEY and SVGAGI. This CDR3 contains 15 residues. Trimming removed 0 bases from V and 6 bases from J, with 12 bases in between. The CDR3 here is CASSYSTAGGQPQHF. The CDR3 DNA follows: TGTGCCAGCAGTTACTCGACGGCGGGGGGTCAGCCCCAGCATTTT.

V is TRBV6-5 and J is TRBJ2-5; 7 positions match TRBD2. J was trimmed by 5 bases and V by 0 bases; bases with no gene match: 3. CDR3 size: 14 residues. The germline CDR1 and CDR2 sequences are MNHEY and SVGAGI. The DNA of the CDR3 is TGTGCCAGCAGTTACTCGGGGGGGACCGAGACCCAGTACTTC. Encoded protein: CASSYSGGTETQYF.

V gene TRBV10-3 combines with J gene TRBJ1-2; no definite D call. Trimming pared 2 bases from V and 8 bases from J, leaving 9 bases between. Per the germline V gene, CDR1 is ENHRY and CDR2 is SYGVKD. The CDR3 totals 12 residues. CDR3 coding DNA: TGTGCCATCAGTGAGAGGAGTGAGGGCTACACCTTC. Its translation: CAISERSEGYTF.

The chain is built from TRBV18 and TRBJ2-5; D remains ambiguous. CDR1 KGHSH and CDR2 LQKENI come from the germline V gene. With 3 bases removed from V and 5 bases from J, the gap between germline ends came to 10 bases. The CDR3 spans 13 residues. The CDR3 loop is CASSPQALETQYF. The CDR3 DNA sequence: TGTGCCAGCTCACCTCAGGCTCTCGAGACCCAGTACTTC.

The chain links TRBV5-5 to TRBJ1-1, with D unclear. Trimming removed 0 bases from V and 0 bases from J, with 12 bases in between. Germline V gene data show CDR1 as SGHKS and CDR2 as YYEKEE (reference sequence). The CDR3 has 16 residues. CDR3 nucleotides: TGTGCCAGCAGCTTGGGACTGCCGGAGTTGAACACTGAAGCTTTCTTT. Its translation: CASSLGLPELNTEAFF.

This chain's CDR3 is CASSPPRPTQYF. CDR3 nucleotides: TGTGCCAGCAGCCCGCCCCGTCCGACCCAGTACTTC. This chain uses TRBV7-9 with TRBJ2-5; D gene ambiguous. Per the germline V gene, CDR1 is SEHNR and CDR2 is FQNEAQ (reference sequence). CDR3 length: 12 amino acids. Trimming removed 5 bases from V and 7 bases from J, with 11 bases in between.

The chain uses TRBV6-1 and TRBJ1-2; no reliable D call. V shed 0 bases and J shed 5 bases, with 13 bases lying between them. CDR3 length: 15 amino acids. The germline V gene encodes CDR1 MNHNS and CDR2 SASEGT. DNA of the CDR3: TGTGCCAGCAGTGAAGCGGTAGGCCGGAGTTATGGCTACACCTTC. Protein: CASSEAVGRSYGYTF.

The chain recombines TRBV29-1 with TRBJ2-7; a possible D gene is TRBD1 (5 bases). The V end was cut by 6 bases, the J end by 0 bases, with 9 bases between. The CDR3 contains 12 residues. CDR1 and CDR2 (germline): SQVTM, ANQGSEA. CDR3 in DNA: TGCAGCGTGATACAGGACTCCTACGAGCAGTACTTC. It encodes CSVIQDSYEQYF.

The V and J genes are TRBV7-8 and TRBJ2-3, with 12 bases fitting TRBD2. This CDR3 is 16 amino acids long. V shed 2 bases and J 6 bases; nucleotides not matched to a gene: 6. Germline CDR1 is SGHVS and CDR2 is FQNEAQ. The CDR3 reads CASSLSRLAGGDTQYF. The CDR3 DNA reads as TGTGCCAGCAGCTTATCTCGGCTAGCGGGAGGGGATACGCAGTATTTT.

To note about this clone: In the same sample, other DNA sequences code for this CDR3. V and J are TRBV6-5 and TRBJ2-7; 8 bases map to TRBD1. This CDR3 contains 15 residues. With 6 bases clipped from V and 0 bases from J, the junction kept 7 bases outside the gene matches. In germline, CDR1 is MNHEY, CDR2 SVGAGI. CDR3 residues: CASSPRQGSSYEQYF. The CDR3 coding sequence is TGTGCCAGCAGCCCCCGACAGGGGAGCTCCTACGAGCAGTACTTC.

The V and J genes are TRBV30 and TRBJ1-5; 8 nucleotides agree with TRBD1. This CDR3 is 14 amino acids long. The V segment lost 2 bases and the J segment 4 bases; nucleotides outside the gene matches: 4. Germline CDR1 reads GTSNPN; CDR2 reads SVGIG (reference sequence). CDR3 in DNA: TGTGCCTGGAGTACTACAGGGGGGAATCAGCCCCAGCATTTT. This translates into CAWSTTGGNQPQHF.

In this sample, this clone turned up once. This rearrangement joins TRBV19 to TRBJ2-3; D remains ambiguous. CDR1 and CDR2 (germline): LNHDA, SQIVND (reference sequence). The length of the CDR3 is 13 residues. V lost 1 base to trimming and J lost 11 bases, with 13 bases between them. Written as DNA, the CDR3 is TGTGCCAGTAGTATAGTCGGTGGGAAGGGGCAGTATTTT. Its protein is CASSIVGGKGQYF.

The chain employs TRBV19 and TRBJ1-2; D unresolved. This CDR3 has 15 residues. Per the germline V gene, CDR1 is LNHDA and CDR2 is SQIVND (reference sequence). Between the trimmed V and J ends, which lost 4 bases and 8 bases, there was a span of 20 bases. Here the CDR3 DNA reads TGTGCCAGTAGTAGCCCGCGGGCGGATTATGGAGGCTACACCTTC. This translates into CASSSPRADYGGYTF.

CDR3 coding DNA: TGCGCCAGCTCGGCGGGGGCGAAGTACGAGCAGTACTTC. The encoded protein is CASSAGAKYEQYF. The chain carries TRBV10-2 and TRBJ2-7; D is perhaps TRBD2 (7 bases). Germline lookup yields CDR1 WSHSY and CDR2 SAAADI. Trimming removed 8 bases at V and 4 bases at J, with 15 bases between. This CDR3 region has 13 residues.

This chain joins TRBV28 and TRBJ2-7, with TRBD2 identical over 7 bases. Looked up from germline, CDR1 is MDHEN and CDR2 is SYDVKM. Germline trimming cut 5 bases from V and 3 bases from J; bases unmatched to any gene: 10. The CDR3 totals 15 residues. The CDR3 reads CASSAASGGSYEQYF. CDR3 nucleotide sequence: TGTGCCAGCAGTGCCGCTAGCGGAGGGAGCTACGAGCAGTACTTC.

The rearrangement links TRBV5-1 to TRBJ2-3, with a tentative D call TRBD1 (6 bases). Germline CDR1 SGHRS, CDR2 YFSETQ. The CDR3 consists of 14 residues. V lost 5 bases and J 3 bases, leaving 13 bases between the germline ends. The CDR3 protein is CASRGKGVTDTQYF. The DNA for the CDR3 is TGCGCCAGCAGGGGAAAGGGGGTGACAGATACGCAGTATTTT.

The rearrangement joins TRBV6-1 to TRBJ2-3; no clear D. Germline V gives CDR1 MNHNS, CDR2 SASEGT. This CDR3 comprises 14 residues. Deletions cut 2 bases from V and 0 bases from J, with 6 bases between. In DNA form, the CDR3 reads TGTGCCAGCAGTGAACTGTTTAGCACAGATACGCAGTATTTT. Its protein is CASSELFSTDTQYF.

Comments on this clone: Other DNA sequences from this sample encode an identical CDR3 as well. This chain uses TRBV7-6 with TRBJ2-3; D perhaps matches TRBD2 (6 bases). The CDR3 runs to 14 residues. V lost 5 bases, J lost 2 bases, and 11 bases lay in between. Germline-derived CDR1 and CDR2 are SGHVS and FNYEAQ. CDR3 sequence reads: CASSQGLTTDTQYF. CDR3 sequence (DNA): TGTGCCAGCAGCCAGGGACTTACCACAGATACGCAGTATTTT.

This clone was found a few times. In the same sample, other DNA sequences code for this CDR3. The chain couples TRBV18 to TRBJ1-1; no firm D call. This CDR3 spans 13 amino acids. Germline CDR1 KGHSH, CDR2 LQKENI. V lost 6 bases and J lost 0, with 8 bases in between. The CDR3 DNA follows: TGTGCCAGCTCTCCCGGGTTGAACACTGAAGCTTTCTTT. Translation gives CASSPGLNTEAFF.

The CDR3 sequence is CSVSPGAPEAFF. The CDR3 coding sequence is TGCAGCGTGAGTCCAGGGGCCCCTGAAGCTTTCTTT. V is TRBV29-1 and J is TRBJ1-1; tentatively, D is TRBD1 (6 bases). Germline V gives CDR1 SQVTM, CDR2 ANQGSEA. V lost 6 bases, J lost 6 bases, and 14 bases lay in between. The CDR3 is 12 residues long.

The chain uses TRBV23-1 and TRBJ2-2; D gene uncertain. Being an ORF, TRBV23-1 has a function that is uncertain. CDR3 size: 12 residues. V was trimmed by 6 bases and J by 6 bases, leaving 8 bases between them. The CDR3 sequence: CASSRKAGELFF. For the CDR3, the DNA is TGCGCCAGCAGCCGGAAGGCCGGGGAGCTGTTTTTT.

The rearrangement uses TRBV29-1 and TRBJ2-5; D is undetermined. The CDR3 extends over 14 amino acids. V lost 0 bases and J 1 base, leaving 9 bases between the germline ends. CDR1 SQVTM and CDR2 ANQGSEA come from the germline V gene. Here the CDR3 reads CSVEDSVGQETQYF. The DNA of the CDR3 is TGCAGCGTTGAAGATTCGGTAGGCCAAGAGACCCAGTACTTC.

The chain couples TRBV28 to TRBJ2-7; possible D gene TRBD2, 6 bases. The CDR3 contains 14 residues. Germline lookup yields CDR1 MDHEN and CDR2 SYDVKM. V lost 0 bases, J lost 6 bases, and 12 bases lay in between. The CDR3 DNA follows: TGTGCCAGCAGTTTATGGGGGGAGGAAAGCGAGCAGTACTTC. It codes for CASSLWGEESEQYF.

The rearrangement uses TRBV5-6 and TRBJ2-1, with D unclear. Trimming removed 3 bases at V and 6 bases at J, with 13 bases between. The germline V gene encodes CDR1 SGHDT and CDR2 YYEEEE. The CDR3 totals 14 residues. Here the CDR3 reads CASSCDRELNEQFF. In DNA, the CDR3 is TGTGCCAGCAGCTGCGACCGAGAACTCAATGAGCAGTTCTTC.

The V and J genes are TRBV19 and TRBJ2-3; D perhaps matches TRBD1 (5 bases). The V and J ends lost 4 bases and 0 bases respectively, with 11 bases between them. This CDR3 is built from 15 residues. Germline V gene data show CDR1 as LNHDA and CDR2 as SQIVND (reference sequence). The CDR3 loop reads CASSRQHSSTDTQYF. The DNA of the CDR3 is TGTGCCAGTAGTAGACAGCACTCTAGCACAGATACGCAGTATTTT.

The chain couples TRBV7-8 to TRBJ1-2; 7 bases agree with TRBD1. V lost 5 bases and J lost 6; bases outside the gene matches: 9. The CDR3 spans 14 residues. In germline, CDR1 is SGHVS, CDR2 FQNEAQ. This chain's CDR3 is CASSPQGGLDGYTF. In DNA form, the CDR3 reads TGTGCCAGCAGCCCCCAGGGGGGGCTAGATGGCTACACCTTC. Combining the CDR3 with reference TRBV7-8 and TRBJ1-2 gives the whole variable domain GAGVSQSPRYKVAKRGQDVALRCDPISGHVSLFWYQQALGQGPEFLTYFQNEAQLDKSGLPSDRFFAERPEGSVSTLKIQRTQQEDSAVYLCASSPQGGLDGYTFGSGTRLTVV.

This clone was detected only a few times. V usage is TRBV25-1 and J usage is TRBJ2-1; D is unclear. Deletions cut 0 bases from V and 7 bases from J, with 7 bases between. The CDR3 totals 13 residues. The V gene's germline CDR1 is MGHDK and CDR2 SYGVNS. The CDR3 DNA reads as TGTGCCAGCAGTGAATACTTGGCGAATGAGCAGTTCTTC. As protein: CASSEYLANEQFF. Based on the CDR3 plus reference TRBV25-1 and TRBJ2-1, the full variable domain is EADIYQTPRYLVIGTGKKITLECSQTMGHDKMYWYQQDPGMELHLIHYSYGVNSTEKGDLSSESTVSRIRTEHFPLTLESARPSHTSQYLCASSEYLANEQFFGPGTRLTVL.

This chain links TRBV6-5 with TRBJ2-7; 10 bases map to TRBD1. V was clipped by 5 bases and J by 6 bases; unmatched bases: 10. Germline CDR1 and CDR2: MNHEY and SVGAGI. The CDR3 runs 15 residues. The CDR3 spells CASSTPSGTGVEQYF. CDR3 nucleotides: TGTGCCAGCAGTACCCCTTCCGGGACAGGGGTCGAGCAGTACTTC.

The CDR3 DNA is TGTGCCAGCAGGCTCGGACTAGGGTACGAGCAGTACTTC. As protein: CASRLGLGYEQYF. The chain links TRBV28 to TRBJ2-7; 7 nucleotides agree with TRBD2. Germline loops: CDR1 MDHEN, CDR2 SYDVKM. V lost 6 bases and J lost 4; bases outside the gene matches: 6. The CDR3 totals 13 residues. The full variable domain, completed using reference TRBV28 and TRBJ2-7, is DVKVTQSSRYLVKRTGEKVFLECVQDMDHENMFWYRQDPGLGLRLIYFSYDVKMKEKGDIPEGYSVSREKKERFSLILESASTNQTSMYLCASRLGLGYEQYFGPGTRLTVT.

This clone was detected a few times. This chain uses TRBV7-3 with TRBJ1-4, with D perhaps TRBD1 (5 bases). The CDR3 spans 16 residues. Between the trimmed V and J ends, which lost 8 bases and 1 base, there was a span of 17 bases. CDR1 is SGHTA and CDR2 is FQGTGA in the germline V gene. The CDR3 sequence is CASGRGEEQTNEKLFF. CDR3 nucleotides: TGTGCCAGCGGCCGAGGGGAGGAACAAACTAATGAAAAACTGTTTTTT.

The rearrangement links TRBV5-1 to TRBJ1-2; D is unclear. Between the trimmed V and J ends, which lost 4 bases and 2 bases, there was a span of 18 bases. Per germline, CDR1 SGHRS and CDR2 YFSETQ. The CDR3 has 16 residues. CDR3 bases: TGCGCCAGCAGCCCTTCTGACACTTCTGGGAACTATGGCTACACCTTC. This codes for CASSPSDTSGNYGYTF.